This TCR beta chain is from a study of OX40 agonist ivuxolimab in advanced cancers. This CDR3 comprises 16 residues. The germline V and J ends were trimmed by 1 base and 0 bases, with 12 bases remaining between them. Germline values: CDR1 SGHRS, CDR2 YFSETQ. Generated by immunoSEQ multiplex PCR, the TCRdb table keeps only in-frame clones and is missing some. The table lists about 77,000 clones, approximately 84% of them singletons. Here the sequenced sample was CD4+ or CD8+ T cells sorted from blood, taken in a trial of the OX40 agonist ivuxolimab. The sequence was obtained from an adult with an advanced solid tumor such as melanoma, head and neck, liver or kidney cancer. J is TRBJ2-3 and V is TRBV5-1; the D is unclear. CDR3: CASSLPQLSSTDTQYF. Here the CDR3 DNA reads TGCGCCAGCAGCTTGCCCCAGCTTTCTAGCACAGATACGCAGTATTTT.